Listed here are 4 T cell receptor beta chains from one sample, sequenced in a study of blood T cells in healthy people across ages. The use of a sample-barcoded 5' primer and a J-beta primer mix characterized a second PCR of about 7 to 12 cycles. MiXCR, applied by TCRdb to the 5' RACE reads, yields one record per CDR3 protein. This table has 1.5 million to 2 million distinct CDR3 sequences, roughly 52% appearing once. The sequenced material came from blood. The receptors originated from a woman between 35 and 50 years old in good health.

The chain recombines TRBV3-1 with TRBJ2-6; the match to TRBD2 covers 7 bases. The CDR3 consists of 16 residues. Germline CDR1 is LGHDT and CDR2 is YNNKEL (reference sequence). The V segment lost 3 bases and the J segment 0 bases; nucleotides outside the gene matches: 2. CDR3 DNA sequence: TGTGCCAGCAGCCATGGGGGGGTCTCTGGGGCCAACGTCCTGACTTTC. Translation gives CASSHGGVSGANVLTF.

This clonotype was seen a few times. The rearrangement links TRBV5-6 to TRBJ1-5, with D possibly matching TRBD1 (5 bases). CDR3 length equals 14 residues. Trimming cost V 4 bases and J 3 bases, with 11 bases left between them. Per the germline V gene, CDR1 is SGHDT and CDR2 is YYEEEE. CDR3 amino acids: CASSRRQLNQPQHF. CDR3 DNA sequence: TGTGCCAGCAGCCGAAGACAGCTCAATCAGCCCCAGCATTTT.

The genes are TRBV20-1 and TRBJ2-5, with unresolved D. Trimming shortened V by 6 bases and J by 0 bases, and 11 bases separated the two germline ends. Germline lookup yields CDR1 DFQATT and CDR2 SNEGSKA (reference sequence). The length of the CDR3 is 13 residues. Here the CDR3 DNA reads TGCAGTGCCCCGGGTCCGTACCAAGAGACCCAGTACTTC. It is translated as CSAPGPYQETQYF.

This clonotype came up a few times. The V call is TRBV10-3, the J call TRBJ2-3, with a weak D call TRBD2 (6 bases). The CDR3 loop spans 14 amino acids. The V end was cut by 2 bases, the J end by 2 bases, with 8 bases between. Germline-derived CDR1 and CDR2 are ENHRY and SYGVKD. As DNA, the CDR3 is TGTGCCATCAGTGAGGGCGGGGACACAGATACGCAGTATTTT. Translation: CAISEGGDTDTQYF.